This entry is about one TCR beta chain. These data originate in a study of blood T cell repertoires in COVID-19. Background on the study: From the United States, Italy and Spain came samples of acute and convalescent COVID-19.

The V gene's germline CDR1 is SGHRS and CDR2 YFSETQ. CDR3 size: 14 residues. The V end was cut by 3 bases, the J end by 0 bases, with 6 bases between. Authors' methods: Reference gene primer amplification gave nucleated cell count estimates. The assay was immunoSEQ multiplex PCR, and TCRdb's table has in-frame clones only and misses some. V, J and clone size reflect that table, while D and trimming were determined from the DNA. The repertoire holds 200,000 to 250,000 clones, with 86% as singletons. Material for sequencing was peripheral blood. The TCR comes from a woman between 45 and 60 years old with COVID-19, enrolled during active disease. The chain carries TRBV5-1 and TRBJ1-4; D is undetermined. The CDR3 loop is CASSSSTTNEKLFF. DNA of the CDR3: TGCGCCAGCAGCTCCAGTACAACTAATGAAAAACTGTTTTTT.